This T cell receptor beta chain comes out of a study of shared clonotypes between healthy human individuals. The wider study: CD4 naive cells filled three plates per donor, CD4 memory three, CD8 naive two and CD8 memory one.

This clone was observed a single time. The CDR3 is 15 amino acids. Looked up from germline, CDR1 is KGHSH and CDR2 is LQKENI. V was trimmed by 1 base and J by 2 bases, leaving 12 bases between them. The study enrolled healthy HIV-negative adults without recent acute infections or vaccinations as donors. Libraries were prepared by immunoSEQ multiplex PCR; TCRdb keeps only in-frame clonotypes and omits some of them. The sample records 1.4 million to 1.5 million clones, roughly 96% being singletons. The clonotype comes from a man aged 25 to 45 in good health. Sequences were obtained from naive CD4+ T cells sorted from blood. The subset denotes: CD45RA+ positively selected. This chain links TRBV18 with TRBJ2-7; possible D gene TRBD1, 5 bases. The chain's CDR3 is CASSPLQGTTYEQYF. DNA of the CDR3: TGTGCCAGCTCACCACTTCAGGGTACGACCTACGAGCAGTACTTC.